The 22 T cell receptor beta chains below come from one sample, sequenced in a study of blood T cell repertoires in COVID-19. TCRdb's table, derived via immunoSEQ multiplex PCR, lists solely in-frame clones and lacks some. The sample lists over 150,000 clones; around 80% were seen once. The sequenced sample was peripheral blood. Receptors originate from a woman aged 45-60 years with acute or convalescent COVID-19.

V and J are TRBV12-5 and TRBJ2-7; D uncertain. Germline lookup yields CDR1 LGHNT and CDR2 FRNRAP. The CDR3 length is 12 residues. The ends were cut back, 2 bases at V and 3 bases at J, with 5 bases in the middle. As DNA, the CDR3 is TGTGCTAGTGGTTTGACAGACTACGAGCAGTACTTC. It codes for CASGLTDYEQYF.

In its sample, this clone was seen once. The chain links TRBV5-5 to TRBJ1-3; no clear D gene. CDR1 is SGHKS and CDR2 is YYEKEE in the germline V gene (reference sequence). This CDR3 contains 13 residues. V was cut by 2 bases and J by 0 bases, with 3 bases left in between. CDR3 sequence: CASSFYSGNTIYF. CDR3 in DNA: TGTGCCAGCAGCTTTTACTCTGGAAACACCATATATTTT.

The V call is TRBV5-1, the J call TRBJ1-1; the match to TRBD1 covers 7 bases. The CDR3 covers 16 residues. Germline V gene sequence: CDR1 SGHRS, CDR2 YFSETQ. J was trimmed by 4 bases and V by 4 bases; bases with no gene match: 13. This CDR3 reads CASSPRQGAGGTEAFF. The CDR3 region has the DNA TGCGCCAGCAGCCCTCGACAGGGTGCGGGTGGCACTGAAGCTTTCTTT.

The chain uses TRBV5-1 and TRBJ2-5; a weak D match, TRBD2 (6 bases). This CDR3 spans 14 amino acids. Trimming pared 4 bases from V and 3 bases from J, leaving 13 bases between. From germline, CDR1 is SGHRS and CDR2 YFSETQ. Here the CDR3 reads CASSPAGPEETQYF. CDR3 DNA sequence: TGCGCCAGCAGCCCGGCGGGACCCGAAGAGACCCAGTACTTC.

The V and J genes are TRBV30 and TRBJ1-5; perhaps TRBD1 as D (5 bases). Per the germline V gene, CDR1 is GTSNPN and CDR2 is SVGIG (reference sequence). The ends were cut back, 5 bases at V and 3 bases at J, with 11 bases in the middle. CDR3 length: 13 residues. CDR3 coding DNA: TGTGCCTGGGCAGACAGTTCCAATCAGCCCCAGCATTTT. Amino acid sequence: CAWADSSNQPQHF.

This chain links TRBV14 with TRBJ2-1, with D perhaps matching TRBD1 (6 bases). This CDR3 has 15 amino acids. With 2 bases removed from V and 4 bases from J, the gap between germline ends came to 12 bases. Germline CDR1 reads SGHDN; CDR2 reads FVKESK. In DNA, the CDR3 is TGTGCCAGCAGCCAATTTGGGGGCAGATACAATGAGCAGTTCTTC. Its translation is CASSQFGGRYNEQFF.

This clone was seen only once. CDR3 region: CASSSEPSGNPYQETQYF. The CDR3 DNA follows: TGCGCCAGCAGCTCCGAACCTAGCGGGAATCCGTACCAAGAGACCCAGTACTTC. The V call is TRBV5-1, the J call TRBJ2-5, with 9 bases matching TRBD2. Germline V gene data show CDR1 as SGHRS and CDR2 as YFSETQ. After removal of 3 bases from V and 0 bases from J, the junction contained 12 bases not matched to a gene. The CDR3 runs to 18 residues.

This rearrangement joins TRBV7-2 to TRBJ2-3; the D gene is possibly TRBD2 (5 bases). Germline CDR1 reads SGHTA; CDR2 reads FQGNSA. The ends were cut back, 4 bases at V and 0 bases at J, with 11 bases in the middle. The CDR3 is 15 residues long. In DNA, the CDR3 is TGTGCCAGCAGCTCCGTAGGCGGGAGCACAGATACGCAGTATTTT. This codes for CASSSVGGSTDTQYF.

The chain recombines TRBV10-2 with TRBJ2-1; 9 nucleotides line up with TRBD2. The V segment lost 6 bases and the J segment 6 bases; nucleotides outside the gene matches: 9. The CDR3 contains 15 residues. Looked up from germline, CDR1 is WSHSY and CDR2 is SAAADI. The CDR3 nucleotides are TGCGCCAGCAGCCACTGGCGGGAGGGCCTCAATGAGCAGTTCTTC. This encodes CASSHWREGLNEQFF.

The V call is TRBV19, the J call TRBJ2-1; 7 nucleotides align to TRBD1. Germline V gives CDR1 LNHDA, CDR2 SQIVND (reference sequence). The V and J ends lost 0 bases and 12 bases, in that order; junction bases with no gene match: 14. The CDR3 loop spans 16 amino acids. The CDR3 reads CASSIDSPGQFDRQFF. The DNA for the CDR3 is TGTGCCAGTAGTATAGATTCGCCGGGACAGTTTGATCGGCAGTTCTTC.

The rearrangement links TRBV7-2 to TRBJ1-4; D remains unclear. The V gene's germline CDR1 is SGHTA and CDR2 FQGNSA. The CDR3 loop spans 15 amino acids. The ends were cut back, 6 bases at V and 8 bases at J, with 19 bases in the middle. The CDR3 DNA sequence: TGTGCCAGCAGAGACGGTGAGGTCGGTACCGAAAAACTGTTTTTT. This encodes CASRDGEVGTEKLFF.

A single count supports this clone. The chain uses TRBV7-9 and TRBJ2-5; D is perhaps TRBD2 (5 bases). From germline, CDR1 is SEHNR and CDR2 FQNEAQ (reference sequence). The CDR3 covers 14 residues. The germline V and J ends were trimmed by 5 bases and 1 base, with 11 bases remaining between them. The CDR3 bases are TGTGCCAGCAGCCTCCGGGGATCCCAAGAGACCCAGTACTTC. This sequence encodes CASSLRGSQETQYF.

CDR3 coding DNA: TGTGCCAGCAGCTTAGATTATGATCAGCCCCAGCATTTT. As protein: CASSLDYDQPQHF. The gene calls are TRBV11-2 and TRBJ1-5; no clear D. The CDR3 is 13 residues long. Trimming shortened V by 0 bases and J by 5 bases, and 5 bases separated the two germline ends. CDR1 is SGHAT, CDR2 FQNNGV, per germline.

This clone came up a few times. The chain employs TRBV4-3 and TRBJ1-1, with D hard to call. CDR1 and CDR2 from the germline V gene are LGHNA and YSLEER. This CDR3 is built from 14 residues. Between the trimmed V and J ends, which lost 1 base and 9 bases, there was a span of 15 bases. CDR3 sequence reads: CASSQGGESPKAFF. CDR3 in DNA: TGCGCCAGCAGCCAAGGGGGAGAGAGCCCAAAAGCTTTCTTT.

The CDR3 bases are TGCGCCAGCAGCTTGGGTAACCTGGCAGTCGAGCAGTACTTC. This gives the protein CASSLGNLAVEQYF. The gene calls are TRBV5-1 and TRBJ2-7; the D is unclear. This CDR3 region has 14 residues. Germline assignment: CDR1 SGHRS and CDR2 YFSETQ. The V end was cut by 0 bases, the J end by 6 bases, with 13 bases between.

The chain uses TRBV24-1 and TRBJ2-2; a possible D gene is TRBD1 (6 bases). CDR1 and CDR2 from the germline V gene are KGHDR and SFDVKD. With 10 bases removed from V and 6 bases from J, the gap between germline ends came to 8 bases. This CDR3 region has 11 residues. CDR3 coding DNA: TGTGCCACTCGACAGGCCGGGGAGCTGTTTTTT. Translated: CATRQAGELFF.

The V gene is TRBV19, the J gene TRBJ2-7; 8 nucleotides agree with TRBD1. The CDR3 consists of 13 residues. Germline CDR1 LNHDA, CDR2 SQIVND (reference sequence). The V gene end was trimmed by 6 bases and the J gene end by 5 bases; junction bases not matched to a gene: 6. The CDR3 DNA is TGTGCCAGTAGCCGAGACAGGGGTGACGAGCAGTACTTC. Translation: CASSRDRGDEQYF.

The rearrangement joins TRBV6-6 to TRBJ2-1; tentatively, D is TRBD2 (6 bases). Germline lookup yields CDR1 MNHNY and CDR2 SVGAGI (reference sequence). The CDR3 totals 15 residues. Trimming took off 2 bases at V and 5 bases at J, with 13 bases between the two ends. The CDR3 sequence is CASSYVRAGNNEQFF. CDR3 nucleotides: TGTGCCAGCAGTTACGTAAGGGCGGGGAACAATGAGCAGTTCTTC.

This clone was recorded once. The chain combines TRBV7-2 with TRBJ2-2; a weak D match, TRBD2 (6 bases). Germline V gene lookup returns CDR1 SGHTA and CDR2 FQGNSA. The CDR3 has 15 amino acids. Trimming removed 5 bases from V and 7 bases from J, with 17 bases in between. The CDR3 sequence: CASSPQAEGHGELFF. The CDR3 region has the DNA TGTGCCAGCAGCCCGCAGGCGGAGGGGCACGGGGAGCTGTTTTTT.

A few counts support this clone. The chain employs TRBV2 and TRBJ1-1, with D uncertain. The CDR3 contains 14 residues. Looked up from germline, CDR1 is SNHLY and CDR2 is FYNNEI. V lost 4 bases, J lost 5 bases, and 14 bases lay in between. The CDR3 DNA is TGTGCCAGCAGTGGTCTCCCCGGGAATACTGAAGCTTTCTTT. This encodes CASSGLPGNTEAFF.

V is TRBV27 and J is TRBJ1-2; D might be TRBD1 (5 bases). CDR3 length equals 14 residues. Germline V gene lookup returns CDR1 MNHEY and CDR2 SMNVEV (reference sequence). The ends were cut back, 5 bases at V and 2 bases at J, with 12 bases in the middle. CDR3 coding DNA: TGTGCCAGCAGTACACGTGGGGGGAACTATGGCTACACCTTC. Translation: CASSTRGGNYGYTF.

This clone was observed a handful of times. V gene TRBV6-5 combines with J gene TRBJ1-2; D is uncertain. Germline V lookup: CDR1 MNHEY, CDR2 SVGAGI. The V and J ends lost 3 bases and 3 bases respectively, with 11 bases between them. The CDR3 consists of 14 residues. The CDR3 spells CASSYSRYDYGYTF. CDR3 sequence (DNA): TGTGCCAGCAGTTATTCCCGGTATGACTATGGCTACACCTTC.